This is a list of T cell receptor beta chains from one sample in a study of radiotherapy plus CTLA-4 blockade in lung cancer. Libraries were prepared by immunoSEQ multiplex PCR; TCRdb keeps only in-frame clonotypes and omits some of them. The sample includes 90,000 to 100,000 clones, 85% to 90% seen only once; the top ten take approximately 4.9%. Sequencing used peripheral blood, obtained from a patient treated with radiotherapy plus ipilimumab. These TCRs come from a human donor with non-small cell lung cancer that progressed on radiotherapy plus ipilimumab. The CDR3 runs from the conserved cysteine through the conserved F or W. Fields, in order: D gene, J gene, V gene, clone size, CDR3 DNA, CDR3 protein. The D gene is left open where the match is weak. Rows give clone size only sometimes, using once, few, many, or a class for an expanded clone.

d_call: .; j_call: TRBJ2-4; v_call: TRBV6-6; clone_size: .; cdr3_nt: TGTGCCACCCGGACAGGAGGGGAAAACATTCAGTACTTC; cdr3_aa: CATRTGGENIQYF
d_call: .; j_call: TRBJ2-7; v_call: TRBV6-1; clone_size: .; cdr3_nt: TGTGCCAGCAGTGAAGGGGCCACCTACGAGCAGTACTTC; cdr3_aa: CASSEGATYEQYF
d_call: TRBD2; j_call: TRBJ2-1; v_call: TRBV9; clone_size: once; cdr3_nt: TGTGCCAGCAGCGTCCTCGCCCTAGCGGGAGTGAGGAATGAGCAGTTCTTC; cdr3_aa: CASSVLALAGVRNEQFF
d_call: .; j_call: TRBJ1-2; v_call: TRBV2; clone_size: .; cdr3_nt: TGTGCCAGCAGTGAAGTCTTACAGGGTTCTGGCTACACCTTC; cdr3_aa: CASSEVLQGSGYTF
d_call: .; j_call: TRBJ1-5; v_call: TRBV27; clone_size: .; cdr3_nt: TGTGCCAGCAGTTTAACCGGGACACAGCCCCAGCATTTT; cdr3_aa: CASSLTGTQPQHF
d_call: .; j_call: TRBJ2-1; v_call: TRBV12-5; clone_size: once; cdr3_nt: TGTGCTAGTGGTTCGACGACAGGACTTTCCTACAATGAGCAGTTCTTC; cdr3_aa: CASGSTTGLSYNEQFF
d_call: .; j_call: TRBJ1-5; v_call: TRBV6-5; clone_size: .; cdr3_nt: TGTGCCAGCTGGGGGGGGCTCCTCAATCAGCCCCAGCATTTT; cdr3_aa: CASWGGLLNQPQHF
d_call: TRBD2; j_call: TRBJ2-7; v_call: TRBV5-4; clone_size: .; cdr3_nt: TGTGCCAGCAGCTTAGCGGGAGGTTACTACGAGCAGTACTTC; cdr3_aa: CASSLAGGYYEQYF
d_call: TRBD2; j_call: TRBJ2-2; v_call: TRBV27; clone_size: once; cdr3_nt: TGTGCCAGCAGTTTTCGGTTAGCGGGAGCTGGGGAGCTGTTTTTT; cdr3_aa: CASSFRLAGAGELFF
d_call: .; j_call: TRBJ1-4; v_call: TRBV6-6; clone_size: .; cdr3_nt: TGTGCCAGCAGTTTGACCGCGGAGAATGAAAAACTGTTTTTT; cdr3_aa: CASSLTAENEKLFF
d_call: TRBD1; j_call: TRBJ1-2; v_call: TRBV29-1; clone_size: .; cdr3_nt: TGCAGCGTTGAGGACAGGGGGCTTTTTGGCTACACCTTC; cdr3_aa: CSVEDRGLFGYTF
d_call: .; j_call: TRBJ1-4; v_call: TRBV18; clone_size: once; cdr3_nt: TGTGCCAGCTCACCGAGGACGGGGAATGAAAAACTGTTTTTT; cdr3_aa: CASSPRTGNEKLFF
d_call: TRBD2; j_call: TRBJ2-1; v_call: TRBV5-6; clone_size: once; cdr3_nt: TGTGCCAGCAGCTTACTAGCGAGGGATGAGCAGTTCTTC; cdr3_aa: CASSLLARDEQFF
d_call: TRBD2; j_call: TRBJ2-2; v_call: TRBV10-3; clone_size: .; cdr3_nt: TGTGCCATCAGTGATCCCCTAGCGGGAATCGCGAACACCGGGGAGCTGTTTTTT; cdr3_aa: CAISDPLAGIANTGELFF
d_call: TRBD1; j_call: TRBJ1-3; v_call: TRBV5-1; clone_size: .; cdr3_nt: TGCGCCAGCAGCCGGGGGACAGAGTCTGGAAACACCATATATTTT; cdr3_aa: CASSRGTESGNTIYF
d_call: TRBD2; j_call: TRBJ2-7; v_call: TRBV6-4; clone_size: .; cdr3_nt: TGTGCCACTCCTAGCGGGAGGAATTACGAGCAGTACTTC; cdr3_aa: CATPSGRNYEQYF
d_call: .; j_call: TRBJ2-7; v_call: TRBV5-5; clone_size: .; cdr3_nt: TGTGCCAGCAGCTTGGGGCTAGCCTCCTACGAGCAGTACTTC; cdr3_aa: CASSLGLASYEQYF
d_call: .; j_call: TRBJ1-5; v_call: TRBV7-2; clone_size: .; cdr3_nt: TGTGCCAGCAGCTTAGGGCCGCAGCCCCAGCATTTT; cdr3_aa: CASSLGPQPQHF
d_call: TRBD2; j_call: TRBJ2-7; v_call: TRBV5-1; clone_size: .; cdr3_nt: TGCGCCAGCAGCTTGGGCCATGGACTAGCGGGAGGTGAAACCCAAAACCTCTACGAGCAGTACTTC; cdr3_aa: CASSLGHGLAGGETQNLYEQYF
d_call: .; j_call: TRBJ1-2; v_call: TRBV2; clone_size: once; cdr3_nt: TGTGCCAGCAGTGAGGGGTATGGCTACACCTTC; cdr3_aa: CASSEGYGYTF
d_call: .; j_call: TRBJ1-2; v_call: TRBV5-8; clone_size: .; cdr3_nt: TGTGCCAGCAGCTTGGGGGCAGGGATTTACTATGGCTACACCTTC; cdr3_aa: CASSLGAGIYYGYTF
d_call: TRBD2; j_call: TRBJ2-7; v_call: TRBV5-5; clone_size: .; cdr3_nt: TGTGCCAGCCGCCTTGGACTAGCGGATACCTACGAGCAGTACTTC; cdr3_aa: CASRLGLADTYEQYF
d_call: .; j_call: TRBJ2-7; v_call: TRBV5-4; clone_size: .; cdr3_nt: TGTGCCAGCAGCTTGGGACACTCCTACGAGCAGTACTTC; cdr3_aa: CASSLGHSYEQYF
d_call: TRBD2; j_call: TRBJ2-2; v_call: TRBV2; clone_size: .; cdr3_nt: TGTGCCAGCAGGGGACTAGCGGGGAACGCCGGGGAGCTGTTTTTT; cdr3_aa: CASRGLAGNAGELFF
d_call: TRBD2; j_call: TRBJ2-1; v_call: TRBV11-3; clone_size: .; cdr3_nt: TGTGCCAGCAGCTTCGGCGGGAGGGCTAACTCCTACAATGAGCAGTTCTTC; cdr3_aa: CASSFGGRANSYNEQFF
d_call: .; j_call: TRBJ1-1; v_call: TRBV15; clone_size: .; cdr3_nt: TGTGCCACCAGCAGAGAGAATGGTAGGGGGGCAAACACTGAAGCTTTCTTT; cdr3_aa: CATSRENGRGANTEAFF
d_call: TRBD2; j_call: TRBJ2-1; v_call: TRBV14; clone_size: .; cdr3_nt: TGTGCCAGCAGCCTGAAATTACTAGCGGGAGCTTACAATGAGCAGTTCTTC; cdr3_aa: CASSLKLLAGAYNEQFF
d_call: .; j_call: TRBJ1-2; v_call: TRBV27; clone_size: .; cdr3_nt: TGTGCCAGCAGTTTAGCGGGACTTGGTGGCTACACCTTC; cdr3_aa: CASSLAGLGGYTF
d_call: .; j_call: TRBJ1-2; v_call: TRBV30; clone_size: .; cdr3_nt: TGTGCCTGGAGTGGGGGGGTTGAGGGCTACACCTTC; cdr3_aa: CAWSGGVEGYTF
d_call: TRBD2; j_call: TRBJ2-7; v_call: TRBV11-3; clone_size: .; cdr3_nt: TGTGCCAGCAGCTTAGGACTAGCCCAAGGCGAGCAGTACTTC; cdr3_aa: CASSLGLAQGEQYF
d_call: TRBD1; j_call: TRBJ1-5; v_call: TRBV19; clone_size: .; cdr3_nt: TGTGCCAGCACATGGGACAGGGATCAGCCCCAGCATTTT; cdr3_aa: CASTWDRDQPQHF
d_call: TRBD1; j_call: TRBJ1-2; v_call: TRBV19; clone_size: .; cdr3_nt: TGTGCCACCACGGGACAGGGAGACTATGGCTACACCTTC; cdr3_aa: CATTGQGDYGYTF
d_call: TRBD1; j_call: TRBJ2-1; v_call: TRBV2; clone_size: .; cdr3_nt: TGTGCCAGCAGGGGGACAGTCAATGAGCAGTTCTTC; cdr3_aa: CASRGTVNEQFF
d_call: .; j_call: TRBJ2-1; v_call: TRBV2; clone_size: .; cdr3_nt: TGTGCCAGCAGTGAAGCGGAGCAATTTGGCAATGAGCAGTTCTTC; cdr3_aa: CASSEAEQFGNEQFF
d_call: .; j_call: TRBJ2-1; v_call: TRBV6-5; clone_size: .; cdr3_nt: TGTGCCAGTCAAGGGCGGGGAGCGGTAGCCAATGAGCAGTTCTTC; cdr3_aa: CASQGRGAVANEQFF
d_call: .; j_call: TRBJ2-7; v_call: TRBV11-3; clone_size: once; cdr3_nt: TGTGCCAGCAGCTTAGAAGGCGGGGCCCCCCCCTACGAGCAGTACTTC; cdr3_aa: CASSLEGGAPPYEQYF
d_call: TRBD2; j_call: TRBJ2-7; v_call: TRBV6-1; clone_size: .; cdr3_nt: TGTGCCAGCAGTTCCGGGACTAGTCTGCTCGAGCAGTACTTC; cdr3_aa: CASSSGTSLLEQYF
d_call: .; j_call: TRBJ2-7; v_call: TRBV11-2; clone_size: .; cdr3_nt: TGTGCCAGCAGCTTAGGTGTGATTTTGGTGCAGTACTTC; cdr3_aa: CASSLGVILVQYF
d_call: .; j_call: TRBJ2-1; v_call: TRBV2; clone_size: .; cdr3_nt: TGTGCCAGCAGTGGGCGGGCAAACTCCTACAATGAGCAGTTCTTC; cdr3_aa: CASSGRANSYNEQFF
d_call: .; j_call: TRBJ1-1; v_call: TRBV2; clone_size: .; cdr3_nt: TGTGCCAGCGGGGCAGCAGGTAGGACTGAAGCTTTCTTT; cdr3_aa: CASGAAGRTEAFF
d_call: .; j_call: TRBJ1-1; v_call: TRBV29-1; clone_size: once; cdr3_nt: TGCAGCGTTTTCAGGGAGAACACTGAAGCTTTCTTT; cdr3_aa: CSVFRENTEAFF
d_call: .; j_call: TRBJ1-4; v_call: TRBV29-1; clone_size: .; cdr3_nt: TGCAGCGTAACAGACGATAGGTTGGGCGAAAAACTGTTTTTT; cdr3_aa: CSVTDDRLGEKLFF
d_call: .; j_call: TRBJ1-1; v_call: TRBV7-6; clone_size: .; cdr3_nt: TGTGCCAGCAGCGCCAATACAGGGACGGGGGCTGAAGCTTTCTTT; cdr3_aa: CASSANTGTGAEAFF
d_call: TRBD2; j_call: TRBJ2-5; v_call: TRBV29-1; clone_size: .; cdr3_nt: TGCAGCGTTGCGGGAGCGGCGGGAGATCCGGAGACCCAGTACTTC; cdr3_aa: CSVAGAAGDPETQYF
d_call: .; j_call: TRBJ2-2; v_call: TRBV11-3; clone_size: .; cdr3_nt: TGTGCCAGCAGCCCTAGACTAGCGAACACCGGGGAGCTGTTTTTT; cdr3_aa: CASSPRLANTGELFF
d_call: .; j_call: TRBJ2-2; v_call: TRBV12-5; clone_size: .; cdr3_nt: TGTGCTAGTGCCAGAGCGGTAGCGAACACCGGGGAGCTGTTTTTT; cdr3_aa: CASARAVANTGELFF
d_call: TRBD1; j_call: TRBJ2-7; v_call: TRBV19; clone_size: .; cdr3_nt: TGTGCCAGTACCTCCGGGACAGGGCGACGAGAGCAGTACTTC; cdr3_aa: CASTSGTGRREQYF
d_call: TRBD2; j_call: TRBJ2-3; v_call: TRBV9; clone_size: .; cdr3_nt: TGTGCCAGCAGAGCCGGGACTAGCGGCACAGATACGCAGTATTTT; cdr3_aa: CASRAGTSGTDTQYF
d_call: .; j_call: TRBJ1-2; v_call: TRBV7-2; clone_size: .; cdr3_nt: TGTGCCAGCAGCTTAGCGCCGATTAACTATGGCTACACCTTC; cdr3_aa: CASSLAPINYGYTF
d_call: .; j_call: TRBJ1-2; v_call: TRBV9; clone_size: .; cdr3_nt: TGTGCCAGTGTATCGGAGATTTATGGCTACACCTTC; cdr3_aa: CASVSEIYGYTF